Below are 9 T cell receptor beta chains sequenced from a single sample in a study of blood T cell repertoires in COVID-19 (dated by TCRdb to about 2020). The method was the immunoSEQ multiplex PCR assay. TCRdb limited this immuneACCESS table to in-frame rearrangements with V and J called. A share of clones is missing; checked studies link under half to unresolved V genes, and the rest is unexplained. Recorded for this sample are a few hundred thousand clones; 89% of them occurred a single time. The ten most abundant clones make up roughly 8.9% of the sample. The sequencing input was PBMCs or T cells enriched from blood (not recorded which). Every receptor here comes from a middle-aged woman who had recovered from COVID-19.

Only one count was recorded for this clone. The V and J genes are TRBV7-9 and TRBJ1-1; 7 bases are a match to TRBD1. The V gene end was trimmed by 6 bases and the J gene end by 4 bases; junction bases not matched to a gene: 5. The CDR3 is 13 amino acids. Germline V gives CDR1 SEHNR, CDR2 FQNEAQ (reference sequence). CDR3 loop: CASRSSGGTEAFF. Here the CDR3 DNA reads TGTGCCAGCAGATCCTCAGGGGGCACTGAAGCTTTCTTT.

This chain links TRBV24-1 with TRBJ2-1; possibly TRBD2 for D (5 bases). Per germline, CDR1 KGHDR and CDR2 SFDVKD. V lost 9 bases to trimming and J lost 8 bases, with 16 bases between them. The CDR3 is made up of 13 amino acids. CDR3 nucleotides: TGTGCCACCGGGCGCACTAGGCTGGATGAGCAGTTCTTC. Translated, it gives CATGRTRLDEQFF.

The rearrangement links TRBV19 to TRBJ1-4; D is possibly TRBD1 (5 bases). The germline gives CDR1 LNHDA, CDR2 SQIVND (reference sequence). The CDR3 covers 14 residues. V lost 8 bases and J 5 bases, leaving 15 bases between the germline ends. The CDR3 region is CASYSLGGNEKLFF. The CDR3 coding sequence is TGTGCCAGTTACTCACTCGGGGGGAATGAAAAACTGTTTTTT.

The DNA of the CDR3 is TGTGCCAGCAGCTTGACAGGGGTCAACGAGCAGTACTTC. Encoded protein: CASSLTGVNEQYF. The chain is built from TRBV7-8 and TRBJ2-7, with 8 bases fitting TRBD1. The CDR3 runs 13 residues. The germline CDR1 and CDR2 sequences are SGHVS and FQNEAQ. V lost 3 bases and J lost 5; bases outside the gene matches: 3.

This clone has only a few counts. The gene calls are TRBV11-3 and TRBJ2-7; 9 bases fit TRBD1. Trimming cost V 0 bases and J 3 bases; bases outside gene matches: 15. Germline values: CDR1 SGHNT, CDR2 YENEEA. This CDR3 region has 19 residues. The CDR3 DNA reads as TGTGCCAGCAGCTTAGACCGGGACAGGGCCGTTTTGTGGCACTACGAGCAGTACTTC. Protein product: CASSLDRDRAVLWHYEQYF.

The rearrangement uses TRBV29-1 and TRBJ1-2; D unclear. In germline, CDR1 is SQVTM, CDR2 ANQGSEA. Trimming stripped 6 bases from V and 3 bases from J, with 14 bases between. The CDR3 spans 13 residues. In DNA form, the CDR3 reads TGCAGCGTAGTCATAGAAGAAGACTATGGCTACACCTTC. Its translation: CSVVIEEDYGYTF. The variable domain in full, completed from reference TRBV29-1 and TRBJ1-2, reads SAVISQKPSRDICQRGTSLTIQCQVDSQVTMMFWYRQQPGQSLTLIATANQGSEATYESGFVIDKFPISRPNLTFSTLTVSNMSPEDSSIYLCSVVIEEDYGYTFGSGTRLTVV.

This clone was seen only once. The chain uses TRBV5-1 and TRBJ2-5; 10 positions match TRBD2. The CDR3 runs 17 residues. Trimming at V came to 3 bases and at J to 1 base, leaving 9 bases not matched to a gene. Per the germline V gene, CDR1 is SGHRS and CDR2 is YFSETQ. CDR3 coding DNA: TGCGCCAGCAGCTGGGGCGAAAGGACTAGCGGCCAAGAGACCCAGTACTTC. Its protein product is CASSWGERTSGQETQYF. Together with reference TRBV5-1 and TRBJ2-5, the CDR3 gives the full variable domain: KAGVTQTPRYLIKTRGQQVTLSCSPISGHRSVSWYQQTPGQGLQFLFEYFSETQRNKGNFPGRFSGRQFSNSRSEMNVSTLELGDSALYLCASSWGERTSGQETQYFGPGTRLLVL.

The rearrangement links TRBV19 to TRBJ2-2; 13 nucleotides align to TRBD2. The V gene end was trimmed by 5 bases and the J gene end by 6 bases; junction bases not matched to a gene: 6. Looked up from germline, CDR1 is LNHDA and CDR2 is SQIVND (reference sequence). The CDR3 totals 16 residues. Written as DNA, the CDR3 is TGTGCCAGTAGTTTAGGACTAGCGGGGGACCCCGGGGAGCTGTTTTTT. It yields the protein CASSLGLAGDPGELFF. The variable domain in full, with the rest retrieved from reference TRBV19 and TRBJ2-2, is DGGITQSPKYLFRKEGQNVTLSCEQNLNHDAMYWYRQDPGQGLRLIYYSQIVNDFQKGDIAEGYSVSREKKESFPLTVTSAQKNPTAFYLCASSLGLAGDPGELFFGEGSRLTVL.

The CDR3 DNA sequence: TGTGCCAGCAGCTTCGGGGGGGATCAGCCCCAGCATTTT. Amino acids: CASSFGGDQPQHF. The rearrangement joins TRBV11-2 to TRBJ1-5; D possibly corresponds to TRBD1 (5 bases). Germline-derived CDR1 and CDR2 are SGHAT and FQNNGV. V was trimmed by 3 bases and J by 5 bases, leaving 8 bases between them. This CDR3 contains 13 residues. Combining the CDR3 with reference TRBV11-2 and TRBJ1-5 gives the whole variable domain EAGVAQSPRYKIIEKRQSVAFWCNPISGHATLYWYQQILGQGPKLLIQFQNNGVVDDSQLPKDRFSAERLKGVDSTLKIQPAKLEDSAVYLCASSFGGDQPQHFGDGTRLSIL.